This TCR beta chain was sequenced for a study of T cells in women clearing cervical HPV infection. Study in general: Case blood drawn at lesion detection; control blood after infection cleared.

Trimming removed 4 bases from V and 2 bases from J; junction bases left unmatched: 9. The V gene's germline CDR1 is SGHRS and CDR2 YFSETQ. CDR3 length: 16 residues. On this clone itself: The CDR3 end lies 3 residues beyond the end of the read and is filled in from the germline J gene.

The method was immunoSEQ multiplex PCR; TCRdb's version includes in-frame clones alone and lacks a portion of them. This sample contains 30,000 to 40,000 clones. The TCR sequence derives from a woman aged 18 to 75 with a cervical HPV16 infection that either progressed to CIN3+ or cleared (not recorded which). Sequences were obtained from blood buffy coat. The rearrangement joins TRBV5-1 to TRBJ2-3; TRBD2 matches at 8 bases. The CDR3 bases that were read are TGCGCCAGCAGCCTGGGGAGCGGGGGACTCACAGATACG. It is translated as CASSLGSGGLTDT. The full-length CDR3 reads as CASSLGSGGLTDTQYF.